This T cell receptor (beta chain) was recovered during a study of regulatory T cells in long-lasting Graves disease. General study findings and limits: The study found persistent patients shared more public clonotypes (over 2,500) than new patients (around 1,000).

The CDR3 consists of 13 residues. The germline V gene has CDR1 DFQATT and CDR2 SNEGSKA (reference sequence). The time point denotes: newly diagnosed GD, antithyroid drugs for less than 3 months. After RNA was extracted from PBMCs, the TCR library was made from it. CDR3 regions were amplified by Arm-PCR using iRepertoire HTBI primers to build TCR beta libraries. TCRdb used MiXCR to reprocess the multiplex PCR reads, holding one entry per CDR3 protein. The repertoire holds about 530,000 distinct CDR3 sequences, more than 15% seen once, with approximately 25% in the top ten. A remark on this clonotype: Its target is not known. At one end the junction does not follow the germline gene, possibly because of a read error.

The same data also contributed to another study, on T cells in Graves' hyperthyroidism and ophthalmopathy. As reported in that work: The HTBI primer set was used in a first-round RT-PCR of the TCR CDR3.

The sequenced sample was peripheral blood mononuclear cells (PBMCs), obtained at new diagnosis, from a patient treated with antithyroid drugs. This clonotype was obtained from a woman aged 35-65 years with Graves disease. The J gene is TRBJ2-7, the V gene TRBV20-1; D not certain. The CDR3 sequence: CSARDTAAYEQYF. CDR3 nucleotide sequence: TGCAGTGCTAGAGATACGGCGGCTTACGAGCAATACTTC.